Each of the 13 T cell receptor beta chains below was sequenced from the same sample in a study of lymphopenia after photon versus proton radiotherapy (dated by TCRdb to the late 2010s). Library prep was done by the immunoSEQ multiplex PCR assay. What TCRdb holds here is the immuneACCESS table cut down to in-frame rearrangements. Part of the clones is not present; checked against another copy, under half of the missing clones reflect an unresolved V gene, and the others are unexplained. The sample table holds 20,000 to 25,000 clones, of which 80% to 95% were seen once. The top ten clones comprise less than 9.5% of the sample. The sequences come from peripheral blood, collected from a patient treated with proton-based radiotherapy. These receptors were obtained from a woman aged 70 to 79 with pancreatic cancer. Some clones in this sample may be carry-over from other donors' samples.

A single count supports this clone. This chain uses TRBV6-1 with TRBJ1-3; D is undetermined. CDR3 size: 15 residues. Trimming shortened V by 2 bases and J by 0 bases, and 8 bases separated the two germline ends. Germline assignment: CDR1 MNHNS and CDR2 SASEGT. The CDR3 loop is CASSENTLSGNTIYF. CDR3 in DNA: TGTGCCAGCAGTGAAAACACTCTCTCTGGAAACACCATATATTTT.

The chain combines TRBV15 with TRBJ1-5; 7 bases agree with TRBD1. CDR1 is LNHNV and CDR2 is YYDKDF in the germline V gene (reference sequence). V trimming: 4 bases; J trimming: 9 bases; junction bases outside the gene matches: 12. This CDR3 comprises 15 residues. The CDR3 region has the DNA TGTGCCACCAGCACCGCTAAGACAGGGCATATGCCCCAGCATTTT. This gives the protein CATSTAKTGHMPQHF.

This chain connects TRBV5-6 to TRBJ1-1, with D possibly TRBD1 on 6 matching bases. Trimming removed 3 bases from V and 1 base from J, with 10 bases in between. Germline V gives CDR1 SGHDT, CDR2 YYEEEE. The CDR3 runs 14 residues. CDR3 amino acids: CASSSWGANTEAFF. The DNA of the CDR3 is TGTGCCAGCAGCTCATGGGGGGCGAACACTGAAGCTTTCTTT.

This clone was detected once. The chain joins TRBV30 to TRBJ2-7; D unresolved. This CDR3 has 14 residues. CDR1 is GTSNPN and CDR2 is SVGIG in the germline V gene (reference sequence). Trimming left V 0 bases short and J 7 bases short, with 16 bases between. The CDR3 DNA reads TGTGCCTGGAGTGTTTCTTTCGGCGCTAGAGAGCAGTACTTC. Translating gives CAWSVSFGAREQYF.

The genes are TRBV27 and TRBJ2-1; D call uncertain. This CDR3 is built from 14 residues. Germline V gives CDR1 MNHEY, CDR2 SMNVEV (reference sequence). Trimming removed 6 bases at V and 4 bases at J, with 13 bases between. CDR3 nucleotides: TGTGCCAGCAGCCGCGAGCTAGGTTACAATGAGCAGTTCTTC. Translation: CASSRELGYNEQFF.

The chain joins TRBV6-5 to TRBJ1-4, with TRBD1 matching 7 bases. J gave up 2 bases and V 6 bases, and 3 bases lay outside the gene matches. The CDR3 is 14 residues long. Germline V gene data show CDR1 as MNHEY and CDR2 as SVGAGI. The CDR3, as DNA: TGTGCCAGCAGCCAGGGACAGACTAATGAAAAACTGTTTTTT. Residues: CASSQGQTNEKLFF.

V usage is TRBV5-1 and J usage is TRBJ2-3; 7 bases are a match to TRBD2. Trimming removed 1 base from V and 1 base from J; junction bases left unmatched: 9. The germline V gene has CDR1 SGHRS and CDR2 YFSETQ. This CDR3 spans 17 amino acids. The CDR3 nucleotides are TGCGCCAGCAGCTTGTCCCTGTCTAGCGGACGCACAGATACGCAGTATTTT. Encoded protein: CASSLSLSSGRTDTQYF.

The chain couples TRBV6-5 to TRBJ1-2, with 9 bases identical to TRBD1. With V trimmed by 5 bases and J by 8 bases, 12 bases remained unmatched. The CDR3 runs 15 residues. In germline, CDR1 is MNHEY, CDR2 SVGAGI. The CDR3 DNA follows: TGTGCCAGCAGTGGACGGGACAGGGAAGGTCGAGGCTACACCTTC. Its protein product is CASSGRDREGRGYTF.

The CDR3 DNA reads TGCAGCGTCGGGGTGGTCCAGGGGGCCGGGGAGCTGTTTTTT. Protein product: CSVGVVQGAGELFF. This chain links TRBV29-1 with TRBJ2-2; 7 bases align to TRBD1. V shed 6 bases and J 6 bases; nucleotides not matched to a gene: 10. This CDR3 region has 14 residues. Germline values: CDR1 SQVTM, CDR2 ANQGSEA.

This chain joins TRBV6-5 and TRBJ2-7; D perhaps matches TRBD2 (6 bases). The CDR3 has 12 residues. V lost 10 bases and J 0 bases, leaving 10 bases between the germline ends. Germline V gives CDR1 MNHEY, CDR2 SVGAGI. This CDR3 is CATLADSYEQYF. The CDR3 bases are TGTGCCACCTTAGCGGACTCCTACGAGCAGTACTTC.

The V and J genes are TRBV10-3 and TRBJ1-1, with 8 bases fitting TRBD1. CDR3 length equals 14 residues. Germline V gene sequence: CDR1 ENHRY, CDR2 SYGVKD. The junction had 5 bases not matched to a gene; V was cut back by 7 bases and J by 1 base. CDR3 sequence reads: CAITPGQGNTEAFF. CDR3 DNA sequence: TGTGCCATCACCCCAGGACAGGGGAACACTGAAGCTTTCTTT.

The rearrangement links TRBV19 to TRBJ2-3; no firm D call. The CDR3 runs 17 residues. Germline V gene lookup returns CDR1 LNHDA and CDR2 SQIVND (reference sequence). V lost 2 bases and J lost 2, with 17 bases in between. Here the CDR3 DNA reads TGTGCCAGTAGTATATGGACGGATATAGTGGACACAGATACGCAGTATTTT. The encoded protein is CASSIWTDIVDTDTQYF.

The V gene is TRBV7-9, the J gene TRBJ1-1, with D possibly TRBD1 on 6 matching bases. Trimming removed 5 bases from V and 11 bases from J, with 15 bases in between. CDR1 is SEHNR and CDR2 is FQNEAQ in the germline V gene (reference sequence). This CDR3 is 12 amino acids long. The CDR3 protein is CASSPSQGPAFF. For the CDR3, the DNA is TGTGCCAGCAGCCCGAGTCAGGGGCCTGCTTTCTTT.